This T cell receptor beta chain was documented in a study of early T cells in non-severe SARS-CoV-2 infection. Study-level information: Unpaired chains resulted from sequencing bulk RNA of unsorted whole blood.

This clonotype was detected a few times. One entry per CDR3 protein, called by TCRdb with MiXCR from the 5' RACE reads. The data show approximately 83,000 distinct CDR3 sequences, roughly an eighth seen once. V lost 8 bases to trimming and J lost 4 bases, with 6 bases between them. The CDR3 spans 11 residues. CDR1 is SEHNR and CDR2 is FQNEAQ in the germline V gene (reference sequence). This TCR was recovered from an adult who was a healthcare worker with PCR-confirmed SARS-CoV-2 infection or an uninfected control (not recorded which). Sequencing was done on a sample of whole blood. The chain joins TRBV7-9 to TRBJ2-1; D unresolved. The CDR3 sequence is CASVGYNEQFF. The DNA for the CDR3 is TGTGCCAGCGTCGGATACAATGAGCAGTTCTTC.